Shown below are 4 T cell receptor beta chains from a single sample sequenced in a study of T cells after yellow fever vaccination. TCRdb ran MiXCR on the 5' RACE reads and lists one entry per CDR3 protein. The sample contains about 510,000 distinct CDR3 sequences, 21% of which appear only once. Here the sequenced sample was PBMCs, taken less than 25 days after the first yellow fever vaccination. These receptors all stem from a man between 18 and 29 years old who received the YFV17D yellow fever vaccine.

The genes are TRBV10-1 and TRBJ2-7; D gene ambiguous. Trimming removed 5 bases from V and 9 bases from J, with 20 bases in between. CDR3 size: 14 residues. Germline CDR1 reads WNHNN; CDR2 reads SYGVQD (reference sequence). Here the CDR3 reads CASSSTRSDNGQYF. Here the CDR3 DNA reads TGCGCCAGCAGTTCAACTCGATCTGACAATGGGCAGTACTTC.

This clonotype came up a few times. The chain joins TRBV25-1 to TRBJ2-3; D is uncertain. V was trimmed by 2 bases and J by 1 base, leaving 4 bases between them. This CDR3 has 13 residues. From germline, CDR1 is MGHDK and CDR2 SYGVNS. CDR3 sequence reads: CASSEGGTDTQYF. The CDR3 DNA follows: TGTGCCAGCAGTGAAGGTGGCACAGATACGCAGTATTTT. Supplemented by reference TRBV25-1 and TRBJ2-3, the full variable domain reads EADIYQTPRYLVIGTGKKITLECSQTMGHDKMYWYQQDPGMELHLIHYSYGVNSTEKGDLSSESTVSRIRTEHFPLTLESARPSHTSQYLCASSEGGTDTQYFGPGTRLTVL.

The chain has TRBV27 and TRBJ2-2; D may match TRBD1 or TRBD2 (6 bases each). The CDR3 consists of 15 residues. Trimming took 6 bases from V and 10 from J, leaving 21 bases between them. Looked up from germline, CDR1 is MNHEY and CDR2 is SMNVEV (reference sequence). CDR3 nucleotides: TGTGCCAGCAGGGATGACAGGTCTGGGGGGATGGAGCTGTTTTTT. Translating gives CASRDDRSGGMELFF.

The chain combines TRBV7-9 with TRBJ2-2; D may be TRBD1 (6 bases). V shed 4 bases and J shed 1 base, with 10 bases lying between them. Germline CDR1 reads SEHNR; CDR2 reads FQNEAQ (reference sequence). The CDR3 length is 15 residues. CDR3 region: CASSSHRENTGELFF. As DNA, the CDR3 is TGTGCCAGCAGCTCCCACAGGGAGAACACCGGGGAGCTGTTTTTT. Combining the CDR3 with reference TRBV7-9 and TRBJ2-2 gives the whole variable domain DTGVSQNPRHKITKRGQNVTFRCDPISEHNRLYWYRQTLGQGPEFLTYFQNEAQLEKSRLLSDRFSAERPKGSFSTLEIQRTEQGDSAMYLCASSSHRENTGELFFGEGSRLTVL.